These 32 T cell receptor beta chains were all obtained from the same sample, sequenced in a study of T cells in Graves' hyperthyroidism and ophthalmopathy. RNA transcripts served as the template for amplifying TCR beta CDR3 regions. When the TCR CDR3 underwent first-round RT-PCR, the HTBI primer set was used. TCRdb re-called the multiplex PCR reads through MiXCR, storing one row per CDR3 protein. The sample yields roughly 500,000 distinct CDR3 sequences, approximately 16% seen once. The sequencing input was blood. The receptors derive from a young woman with Graves' ophthalmopathy.

The V call is TRBV20-1, the J call TRBJ2-7, with 9 bases that match TRBD2. The CDR3 totals 14 residues. From germline, CDR1 is DFQATT and CDR2 SNEGSKA (reference sequence). The V segment lost 5 bases and the J segment 3 bases; nucleotides outside the gene matches: 8. CDR3 amino acids: CSASMTSGNYEQYF. The CDR3 DNA reads TGCAGTGCTTCCATGACTAGCGGTAACTACGAGCAGTACTTC.

This clonotype showed up many times. This rearrangement joins TRBV6-2 or TRBV6-3 to TRBJ2-2, with 8 bases matching TRBD1. The CDR3 is 17 amino acids. J gave up 2 bases and V 7 bases, and 12 bases lay outside the gene matches. From germline, CDR1 is MNHEY and CDR2 SVGEGT. The CDR3 DNA reads as TGTGCCAGCAAACCCTCCGGGACAGGAAGAAACACCGGGGAGCTGTTTTTT. Residues: CASKPSGTGRNTGELFF.

This clonotype was seen a handful of times. The rearrangement uses TRBV10-3 and TRBJ2-7, with TRBD2 identical over 10 bases. V was clipped by 7 bases and J by 6 bases; unmatched bases: 9. The germline V gene encodes CDR1 ENHRY and CDR2 SYGVKD. This CDR3 has 14 amino acids. For the CDR3, the DNA is TGTGCCATCAATAAGCGGGAGGGCCTTTCCGAGCAGTACTTC. Its protein is CAINKREGLSEQYF.

The chain uses TRBV20-1 and TRBJ2-3; 7 bases are a match to TRBD1. The CDR3 extends over 13 amino acids. Germline V gene lookup returns CDR1 DFQATT and CDR2 SNEGSKA (reference sequence). V was clipped by 5 bases and J by 3 bases; unmatched bases: 5. The CDR3 is CSAPDRPTDTQYF. In DNA form, the CDR3 reads TGCAGTGCTCCGGACAGGCCGACAGATACGCAGTATTTT.

This clonotype was observed a handful of times. The chain links TRBV25-1 to TRBJ1-1, with D possibly being TRBD1 (5 bases). The CDR3 runs to 13 residues. Germline CDR1 MGHDK, CDR2 SYGVNS. V gave up 3 bases and J gave up 4 bases, with 9 bases separating them. CDR3 region: CASSEEGSTEAFF. Here the CDR3 DNA reads TGTGCCAGCAGTGAGGAGGGGTCCACTGAAGCTTTCTTT.

Many counts were recorded for this clonotype. The chain uses TRBV20-1 and TRBJ2-5; D remains unclear. Trimming removed 0 bases from V and 8 bases from J, with 13 bases in between. Germline V gene lookup returns CDR1 DFQATT and CDR2 SNEGSKA (reference sequence). CDR3 size: 13 residues. The CDR3: CSARDQRSGTQYF. The CDR3 DNA reads as TGCAGTGCTAGAGATCAGAGGAGTGGTACCCAGTACTTC.

This clonotype appeared many times. DNA of the CDR3: TGTGCCAGCAGCTTAGTAGGTCAGCCCCAGCATTTT. This encodes CASSLVGQPQHF. The chain links TRBV7-2 to TRBJ1-5; no firm D call. CDR1 is SGHTA, CDR2 FQGNSA, per germline. CDR3 size: 12 residues. Trimming removed 1 base from V and 6 bases from J, with 4 bases in between.

This clonotype has a count of ten or more. This chain links TRBV2 with TRBJ2-1; D is unresolved. The V and J ends lost 6 bases and 5 bases respectively, with 11 bases between them. Germline values: CDR1 SNHLY, CDR2 FYNNEI. This CDR3 has 13 amino acids. In nucleotides, the CDR3 is TGTGCCAGCAGCGCGGACCGGAACAATGAGCAGTTCTTC. It yields the protein CASSADRNNEQFF.

This chain links TRBV6-1 with TRBJ2-1, with 8 bases identical to TRBD1. J was trimmed by 3 bases and V by 0 bases; bases with no gene match: 4. The germline gives CDR1 MNHNS, CDR2 SASEGT. The CDR3 is made up of 16 amino acids. CDR3 bases: TGTGCCAGCAGTGAAGCGCAGGGGGCGGTCTACAATGAGCAGTTCTTC. It yields the protein CASSEAQGAVYNEQFF.

This clonotype was counted ten times or more. The rearrangement links TRBV10-3 to TRBJ2-1, with 13 bases identical to TRBD2. Germline lookup yields CDR1 ENHRY and CDR2 SYGVKD. The trim removed 0 bases at V and 1 base at J, leaving 3 bases unmatched. This CDR3 is 18 amino acids long. The CDR3 loop is CAISESTSGRTSYNEQFF. In DNA form, the CDR3 reads TGTGCCATCAGTGAGTCGACTAGCGGGAGGACTTCCTACAATGAGCAGTTCTTC.

V usage is TRBV6-1 and J usage is TRBJ1-1; 7 nucleotides agree with TRBD1. With V trimmed by 7 bases and J by 3 bases, 14 bases remained unmatched. The germline V gene has CDR1 MNHNS and CDR2 SASEGT. The CDR3 has 16 residues. CDR3 region: CASTQGVPPGDTEAFF. Written as DNA, the CDR3 is TGTGCCAGCACCCAGGGGGTACCGCCGGGGGACACTGAAGCTTTCTTT.

The chain carries TRBV28 and TRBJ1-6, with D unclear. Germline lookup yields CDR1 MDHEN and CDR2 SYDVKM. The CDR3 is 14 amino acids. Trimming removed 6 bases from V and 4 bases from J, with 10 bases in between. As DNA, the CDR3 is TGTGCCAGCAGCTGCCTTGCGTATAATTCACCCCTCCACTTT. It translates to CASSCLAYNSPLHF.

Many counts were recorded for this clonotype. The rearrangement uses TRBV7-9 and TRBJ2-5; TRBD1 aligns across 9 bases. CDR1 is SEHNR and CDR2 is FQNEAQ in the germline V gene (reference sequence). The CDR3 has 15 amino acids. V was pared by 1 base and J by 5 bases, with 5 bases of the junction left unmatched. The CDR3 DNA follows: TGTGCCAGCAGCTTAGGCGGGACAGGGTGGGAGACCCAGTACTTC. Residues: CASSLGGTGWETQYF.

This clonotype has a count of ten or more. This rearrangement joins TRBV30 to TRBJ2-2, with D unclear. Germline lookup yields CDR1 GTSNPN and CDR2 SVGIG (reference sequence). V was cut by 2 bases and J by 0 bases, with 10 bases left in between. CDR3 length: 15 amino acids. The DNA for the CDR3 is TGTGCCTGGAGTACGGGCGCCGCGAACACCGGGGAGCTGTTTTTT. Residues: CAWSTGAANTGELFF.

The chain joins TRBV6-9 to TRBJ2-1; no firm D call. This CDR3 comprises 12 residues. Germline CDR1 and CDR2: MNHGY and SVAAGI. V was shortened by 2 bases and J by 5 bases, with 4 bases between the two germline ends. The CDR3, as DNA: TGTGCCAGCAGTTATGACGACAATGAGCAGTTCTTC. Residues: CASSYDDNEQFF.

The chain couples TRBV14 to TRBJ2-2, with unresolved D. Germline V lookup: CDR1 SGHDN, CDR2 FVKESK. V was clipped by 0 bases and J by 0 bases, with 8 bases between them. The CDR3 runs to 16 residues. The CDR3 is CASSQERLANTGELFF. CDR3 nucleotides: TGTGCCAGCAGCCAAGAACGCCTAGCGAACACCGGGGAGCTGTTTTTT.

This clonotype occurred many times. The chain combines TRBV5-1 with TRBJ2-1; 7 positions agree with TRBD1. CDR1 and CDR2 from the germline V gene are SGHRS and YFSETQ. After removal of 5 bases from V and 0 bases from J, the junction contained 8 bases not matched to a gene. The CDR3 runs 16 residues. This CDR3 reads CASRPRTGVSYNEQFF. CDR3 DNA sequence: TGCGCCAGCAGGCCGCGGACAGGTGTCTCCTACAATGAGCAGTTCTTC.

This sequence joins TRBV20-1 and TRBJ1-5; the match to TRBD1 covers 9 bases. Germline loops: CDR1 DFQATT, CDR2 SNEGSKA (reference sequence). The CDR3 totals 14 residues. V was pared by 5 bases and J by 7 bases, with 9 bases of the junction left unmatched. The CDR3 is CSAGGDREDQPQHF. For the CDR3, the DNA is TGCAGTGCTGGAGGGGACAGGGAGGACCAGCCCCAGCATTTT.

V is TRBV9 and J is TRBJ1-2; possible D gene TRBD1, 6 bases. CDR3 length equals 15 residues. The germline V gene has CDR1 SGDLS and CDR2 YYNGEE. The ends were cut back, 4 bases at V and 7 bases at J, with 20 bases in the middle. As DNA, the CDR3 is TGTGCCAGCAGCCCCGCACCGACAGGCTCGAGTGGCTACACCTTC. Amino acids: CASSPAPTGSSGYTF.

There are a few counts of this clonotype. The chain couples TRBV4-1 to TRBJ1-4; D unresolved. Germline CDR1 is MGHRA and CDR2 is YSYEKL. CDR3 length: 18 residues. V gave up 4 bases and J gave up 3 bases, with 21 bases separating them. In nucleotides, the CDR3 is TGCGCCAGCAGCCTCGAGGCGGACGTACGGGGAGCTAATGAAAAACTGTTTTTT. The encoded protein is CASSLEADVRGANEKLFF.

This clonotype was counted only a few times. The V and J genes are TRBV19 and TRBJ2-1; D is perhaps TRBD2 (6 bases). The CDR3 totals 14 residues. The germline gives CDR1 LNHDA, CDR2 SQIVND (reference sequence). Between the trimmed V and J ends, which lost 2 bases and 3 bases, there was a span of 8 bases. CDR3 DNA: TGTGCCAGTAGTATACGTAGCGGCTACAATGAGCAGTTCTTC. The encoded protein is CASSIRSGYNEQFF.

At least ten counts were recorded for this clonotype. The rearrangement joins TRBV7-8 to TRBJ2-3; D is uncertain. V lost 5 bases to trimming and J lost 2 bases, with 5 bases between them. CDR3 length equals 12 residues. Germline values: CDR1 SGHVS, CDR2 FQNEAQ. The CDR3 DNA reads as TGTGCCAGCAGCCCTTTCACAGATACGCAGTATTTT. It codes for CASSPFTDTQYF.

This clonotype was counted ten times or more. The chain carries TRBV5-5 and TRBJ1-2, with D possibly being TRBD1 (5 bases). The CDR3 extends over 14 amino acids. With 3 bases removed from V and 0 bases from J, the gap between germline ends came to 9 bases. The V gene's germline CDR1 is SGHKS and CDR2 YYEKEE (reference sequence). The CDR3 sequence is CASSSGATNYGYTF. The CDR3 coding sequence is TGTGCCAGCAGCTCCGGGGCCACTAACTATGGCTACACCTTC.

The chain uses TRBV6-6 and TRBJ2-4; TRBD2 matches 8 bases. Germline loops: CDR1 MNHNY, CDR2 SVGAGI (reference sequence). The CDR3 has 16 amino acids. J gave up 4 bases and V 2 bases, and 7 bases lay outside the gene matches. The CDR3 protein is CASSYPGLAAKNIQYF. The CDR3 DNA follows: TGTGCCAGCAGTTACCCAGGACTAGCCGCAAAAAACATTCAGTACTTC.

This clonotype was found a few times. V is TRBV20-1 and J is TRBJ2-2; D unresolved. CDR3 length: 13 residues. The V end was cut by 4 bases, the J end by 3 bases, with 9 bases between. The germline V gene encodes CDR1 DFQATT and CDR2 SNEGSKA (reference sequence). The CDR3 region has the DNA TGCAGTGCTATAGTCTTCGACACCGGGGAGCTGTTTTTT. It encodes CSAIVFDTGELFF.

This clonotype was observed many times. The chain uses TRBV20-1 and TRBJ2-1; D not resolved. The CDR3 has 13 residues. Germline V gene data show CDR1 as DFQATT and CDR2 as SNEGSKA (reference sequence). Trimming pared 0 bases from V and 6 bases from J, leaving 9 bases between. The CDR3 here is CSARDRGSNEQFF. The CDR3 bases are TGCAGTGCTAGAGATCGCGGCTCCAATGAGCAGTTCTTC.

In its sample, this clonotype was seen a few times. The chain employs TRBV6-5 and TRBJ2-1; D is perhaps TRBD2 (5 bases). In germline, CDR1 is MNHEY, CDR2 SVGAGI. V lost 3 bases and J lost 5, with 20 bases in between. The CDR3 loop spans 17 amino acids. In DNA form, the CDR3 reads TGTGCCAGCAGTTATGCCTGGACTGGGGATAGCGACAATGAGCAGTTCTTC. Translation: CASSYAWTGDSDNEQFF.

The V gene is TRBV7-8, the J gene TRBJ2-5; maybe TRBD1 (5 bases). CDR3 length: 17 residues. The ends were cut back, 5 bases at V and 1 base at J, with 20 bases in the middle. CDR1 and CDR2 (germline): SGHVS, FQNEAQ. CDR3 in amino acids: CASSHGFSGYIQETQYF. The CDR3 DNA sequence: TGTGCCAGCAGCCACGGGTTTTCAGGGTACATCCAAGAGACCCAGTACTTC. Looking up the rest from reference TRBV7-8 and TRBJ2-5 gives the full variable domain: GAGVSQSPRYKVAKRGQDVALRCDPISGHVSLFWYQQALGQGPEFLTYFQNEAQLDKSGLPSDRFFAERPEGSVSTLKIQRTQQEDSAVYLCASSHGFSGYIQETQYFGPGTRLLVL.

This clonotype was counted many times. The V and J genes are TRBV20-1 and TRBJ2-7; D gene ambiguous. Germline V lookup: CDR1 DFQATT, CDR2 SNEGSKA (reference sequence). V was trimmed by 6 bases and J by 6 bases, leaving 6 bases between them. The CDR3 length is 9 residues. CDR3 sequence (DNA): TGCAGTGCGCGTCCCGAGCAGTACTTC. The encoded protein is CSARPEQYF.

The sample holds a few counts of this clonotype. This sequence joins TRBV10-1 and TRBJ1-2, with D possibly being TRBD1 (5 bases). The germline V and J ends were trimmed by 5 bases and 4 bases, with 17 bases remaining between them. The length of the CDR3 is 15 residues. Per the germline V gene, CDR1 is WNHNN and CDR2 is SYGVQD (reference sequence). CDR3 sequence: CASSLTRGTLYGYTF. CDR3 sequence (DNA): TGCGCCAGCAGTCTTACCCGGGGGACTCTCTATGGCTACACCTTC.

The chain is built from TRBV6-2 or TRBV6-3 and TRBJ1-2; 7 positions agree with TRBD1. CDR1 and CDR2 from the germline V gene are MNHEY and SVGEGT. The CDR3 is made up of 17 amino acids. The ends lost 5 bases at V and 6 bases at J; junction bases unmatched: 18. The DNA for the CDR3 is TGTGCCAGCAGTGCCATGGGACAGTCCGGATATAGGAATGGCTACACCTTC. Residues: CASSAMGQSGYRNGYTF.

This clonotype was found a few times. This sequence joins TRBV19 and TRBJ1-5; D possibly corresponds to TRBD1 (6 bases). Germline V gene lookup returns CDR1 LNHDA and CDR2 SQIVND (reference sequence). Deletions cut 7 bases from V and 7 bases from J, with 17 bases between. CDR3 length equals 14 residues. In nucleotides, the CDR3 is TGTGCCAGTACCGCCGGGGGCGGAGGGCAGCCCCAGCATTTT. Translated, it gives CASTAGGGGQPQHF.